These 30 T cell receptor beta chains came from one sample sequenced in a study of T cell responses to AZD1222 COVID-19 vaccine (TCRdb year 2021). The method behind the library was the immunoSEQ multiplex PCR assay. TCRdb obtained this table from immuneACCESS and retained in-frame rearrangements with V and J assigned. These tables miss some clones; where compared with another copy, unresolved V genes account for less than half of the shortfall, and the remainder is unexplained. Here the sample has approximately 170,000 clones; just over 90% occur a single time. The ten largest make up around 0.98% of the sample. The time point label here, explained by the study, means: about 28 days (+/-7) after the second vaccine dose. The sequencing used peripheral blood, collected 28 days after the second AZD1222 dose. These receptors all stem from an adult who received the AZD1222 COVID-19 vaccine.

This clone was detected a few times. The gene calls are TRBV19 and TRBJ1-5; TRBD1 is a possible D gene (5 bases). V was cut by 1 base and J by 2 bases, with 12 bases left in between. CDR3 length: 16 residues. CDR1 and CDR2 from the germline V gene are LNHDA and SQIVND (reference sequence). CDR3 residues: CASSIGEGTGNQPQHF. The CDR3 bases are TGTGCCAGTAGTATAGGGGAAGGGACTGGCAATCAGCCCCAGCATTTT.

This chain's CDR3 is CAPGCRSQGAPFATNEKLFF. The CDR3 DNA is TGTGCCCCAGGGTGTCGCTCGCAGGGGGCTCCATTTGCAACTAATGAAAAACTGTTTTTT. The chain has TRBV21-1 and TRBJ1-4; the table's D call, TRBD1, was not checked against the DNA. TRBV21-1 counts as a pseudogene. The CDR3 is 20 residues long.

The rearrangement joins TRBV9 to TRBJ2-1; 8 bases line up with TRBD1. CDR1 and CDR2 (germline): SGDLS, YYNGEE. The CDR3 is made up of 16 amino acids. The V gene end was trimmed by 1 base and the J gene end by 1 base; junction bases not matched to a gene: 4. The CDR3 reads CASSVTGTGSYNEQFF. DNA for the CDR3: TGTGCCAGCAGCGTAACCGGGACAGGTTCCTACAATGAGCAGTTCTTC.

CDR3: CASSLIPGGNQPQHF. The CDR3 region has the DNA TGTGCCAGCAGCTTGATTCCGGGCGGCAATCAGCCCCAGCATTTT. V and J are TRBV7-2 and TRBJ1-5; no definite D call. In germline, CDR1 is SGHTA, CDR2 FQGNSA. Trimming removed 3 bases from V and 2 bases from J, with 11 bases in between. This CDR3 region has 15 residues. The full variable domain, in which reference TRBV7-2 and TRBJ1-5 provide the parts outside the CDR3, is GAGVSQSPSNKVTEKGKDVELRCDPISGHTALYWYRQSLGQGLEFLIYFQGNSAPDKSGLPSDRFSAERTGGSVSTLTIQRTQQEDSAVYLCASSLIPGGNQPQHFGDGTRLSIL.

The gene calls are TRBV4-2 and TRBJ1-4; tentative D call: TRBD1 (5 bases). The CDR3 is 18 residues long. The ends were cut back, 0 bases at V and 6 bases at J, with 20 bases in the middle. Germline CDR1 and CDR2: LGHNA and YNFKEQ. CDR3 sequence reads: CASSQDISTGLRYEKLFF. CDR3 sequence (DNA): TGTGCCAGCAGCCAAGATATTAGCACAGGCCTTCGATATGAAAAACTGTTTTTT.

A single count supports this clone. This chain links TRBV2 with TRBJ1-1; 8 positions agree with TRBD1. Germline V CDR1 and CDR2: SNHLY, FYNNEI. There are 13 residues in the CDR3. The trim removed 6 bases at V and 1 base at J, leaving 1 base unmatched. The CDR3 nucleotides are TGTGCCAGCAGGGGACAGGAGAACACTGAAGCTTTCTTT. Translated, it gives CASRGQENTEAFF.

The chain employs TRBV2 and TRBJ2-3; 7 nucleotides match TRBD1. The CDR3 runs 15 residues. CDR1 is SNHLY, CDR2 FYNNEI, per germline. With 4 bases clipped from V and 2 bases from J, the junction kept 6 bases outside the gene matches. CDR3 region: CASSGQGPLTDTQYF. CDR3 in DNA: TGTGCCAGCAGTGGACAGGGACCCCTCACAGATACGCAGTATTTT.

This sequence joins TRBV10-1 and TRBJ1-6, with no clear D. CDR1 and CDR2 from the germline V gene are WNHNN and SYGVQD (reference sequence). The V and J ends lost 2 bases and 10 bases respectively, with 12 bases between them. The CDR3 runs 14 residues. CDR3 in DNA: TGCGCCAGCAGTGAGACGGGTTACGGATCACCCCTCCACTTT. Protein sequence: CASSETGYGSPLHF.

V usage is TRBV19 and J usage is TRBJ2-7, with 10 bases aligning to TRBD1. This CDR3 has 15 amino acids. The germline V gene encodes CDR1 LNHDA and CDR2 SQIVND (reference sequence). The trim removed 7 bases at V and 1 base at J, leaving 7 bases unmatched. The CDR3 coding sequence is TGTGCCAGTACCCTCGGGACAGGGGCGTCCTACGAGCAGTACTTC. Translation: CASTLGTGASYEQYF.

The rearrangement uses TRBV4-1 and TRBJ1-4, with D maybe TRBD1 (6 bases). The CDR3 extends over 16 amino acids. Germline V gene lookup returns CDR1 MGHRA and CDR2 YSYEKL. V gave up 4 bases and J gave up 4 bases, with 16 bases separating them. CDR3 in amino acids: CASSPSRQDINEKLFF. Written as DNA, the CDR3 is TGCGCCAGCAGCCCTAGCCGACAGGATATTAATGAAAAACTGTTTTTT.

The chain couples TRBV19 to TRBJ1-1; D ambiguous. V was cut by 4 bases and J by 5 bases, with 14 bases left in between. There are 14 residues in the CDR3. Germline loops: CDR1 LNHDA, CDR2 SQIVND (reference sequence). CDR3 sequence: CASSNRGMRTEAFF. In nucleotides, the CDR3 is TGTGCCAGTAGTAACCGGGGAATGAGGACTGAAGCTTTCTTT.

Note on this clone: One junction end disagrees with the germline gene, perhaps due to a read error. The genes are TRBV5-1 and TRBJ2-5, with TRBD1 matching 9 bases. This CDR3 has 13 amino acids. Germline loops: CDR1 SGHRS, CDR2 YFSETQ. CDR3 DNA sequence: TGCGCCAGCAGCTCAAATGAACAGGGGGCGGTTAACTTC. Translated: CASSSNEQGAVNF.

The chain carries TRBV6-5 and TRBJ1-2, with D uncertain. V lost 5 bases, J lost 3 bases, and 16 bases lay in between. Germline V gene sequence: CDR1 MNHEY, CDR2 SVGAGI. The CDR3 covers 15 residues. The CDR3 spells CASSRYLGSHYGYTF. CDR3 nucleotide sequence: TGTGCCAGCAGTCGTTACTTGGGGAGTCACTATGGCTACACCTTC.

The chain combines TRBV6-1 with TRBJ1-2, with D maybe TRBD1 (5 bases). The CDR3 has 13 amino acids. Looked up from germline, CDR1 is MNHNS and CDR2 is SASEGT. V shed 3 bases and J shed 5 bases, with 10 bases lying between them. CDR3 in DNA: TGTGCCAGCAGTGAGGGAGGGACTTATGGCTACACCTTC. This encodes CASSEGGTYGYTF.

The V call is TRBV6-5, the J call TRBJ1-5, with TRBD1 as a possible D gene (5 bases). In germline, CDR1 is MNHEY, CDR2 SVGAGI. This CDR3 spans 12 amino acids. Trimming pared 7 bases from V and 7 bases from J, leaving 11 bases between. CDR3 nucleotide sequence: TGTGCCAGCACTCAGGGTTCACAGCCCCAGCATTTT. Translating gives CASTQGSQPQHF.

The chain has TRBV7-8 and TRBJ1-1; 8 bases agree with TRBD1. Germline V gives CDR1 SGHVS, CDR2 FQNEAQ. CDR3 length: 17 amino acids. V shed 5 bases, J shed 6 bases, and the junction held 17 bases outside the gene matches. As DNA, the CDR3 is TGTGCCAGCAGCCCCGGGGCGGGACAGGTCGTTTTTGCTGAAGCTTTCTTT. Residues: CASSPGAGQVVFAEAFF.

This sequence joins TRBV7-2 and TRBJ1-4; 8 positions match TRBD1. The CDR3 runs 15 residues. Germline trimming cut 5 bases from V and 5 bases from J; bases unmatched to any gene: 7. Germline CDR1 SGHTA, CDR2 FQGNSA. CDR3: CASSPRQGMNEKLFF. In DNA form, the CDR3 reads TGTGCCAGCAGCCCCCGACAGGGGATGAATGAAAAACTGTTTTTT.

The count of this clone is one. V and J are TRBV6-5 and TRBJ2-5, with 8 bases identical to TRBD2. CDR3 size: 13 residues. Germline CDR1 reads MNHEY; CDR2 reads SVGAGI. The J segment lost 8 bases and the V segment lost 5 bases, leaving 7 bases of the junction unmatched. The CDR3 DNA follows: TGTGCCAGCAGTACCGGACTAGCAGCCACCCAGTACTTC. Residues: CASSTGLAATQYF.

V and J are TRBV2 and TRBJ2-1; 8 nucleotides agree with TRBD2. Germline loops: CDR1 SNHLY, CDR2 FYNNEI. The CDR3 has 15 amino acids. The V and J ends lost 4 bases and 10 bases, in that order; junction bases with no gene match: 12. Written as DNA, the CDR3 is TGTGCCAGCAGTGCATTCGAGCGGGGGCCCCTAGAGCAGTTCTTC. This gives the protein CASSAFERGPLEQFF.

The chain uses TRBV5-4 and TRBJ1-2, with D possibly TRBD1 on 6 matching bases. CDR1 is SGHNT and CDR2 is YYREEE in the germline V gene (reference sequence). V lost 2 bases, J lost 7 bases, and 12 bases lay in between. The CDR3 runs 13 residues. The chain's CDR3 is CASSLPQGSGYTF. The CDR3 DNA sequence: TGTGCCAGCAGCTTACCCCAGGGGAGTGGCTACACCTTC.

The chain couples TRBV29-1 to TRBJ1-1, with 9 bases fitting TRBD1. Germline-derived CDR1 and CDR2 are SQVTM and ANQGSEA. The ends lost 7 bases at V and 0 bases at J; junction bases unmatched: 9. CDR3 size: 15 residues. CDR3 amino acids: CSGAPGQGMNTEAFF. The CDR3 DNA is TGCAGCGGCGCGCCGGGACAGGGTATGAACACTGAAGCTTTCTTT.

This rearrangement joins TRBV3-1 (or the pseudogene TRBV3-2) to TRBJ1-4; D is ambiguous. V gave up 4 bases and J gave up 8 bases, with 11 bases separating them. Germline CDR1 LGHDT, CDR2 YNNKEL (reference sequence). The CDR3 covers 13 residues. Here the CDR3 reads CASSPQGREKLFF. As DNA, the CDR3 is TGTGCCAGCAGCCCCCAAGGGAGAGAAAAACTGTTTTTT.

The gene calls are TRBV28 and TRBJ2-1, with 7 bases matching TRBD2. The length of the CDR3 is 17 residues. V was clipped by 7 bases and J by 0 bases; unmatched bases: 12. CDR1 and CDR2 (germline): MDHEN, SYDVKM. The CDR3 is CASTGPPRGSSYNEQFF. For the CDR3, the DNA is TGTGCCAGCACCGGCCCCCCGCGGGGGAGCTCCTACAATGAGCAGTTCTTC.

This sequence joins TRBV4-2 and TRBJ2-2, with D perhaps TRBD2 (5 bases). Germline V CDR1 and CDR2: LGHNA, YNFKEQ. V dropped 5 bases and J dropped 3 bases, with 10 bases sitting between them. The CDR3 runs to 14 residues. CDR3 DNA: TGTGCCAGCAGCTACGGACTCGACACCGGGGAGCTGTTTTTT. Protein: CASSYGLDTGELFF.

The V call is TRBV2, the J call TRBJ1-1; D might be TRBD1 (5 bases). V gave up 4 bases and J gave up 5 bases, with 17 bases separating them. The CDR3 runs 15 residues. Germline assignment: CDR1 SNHLY and CDR2 FYNNEI. The CDR3 nucleotides read TGTGCCAGCAGTGTCGGGGGGATGGGAAATACTGAAGCTTTCTTT. Its protein product is CASSVGGMGNTEAFF. The whole variable domain, remainder taken from reference TRBV2 and TRBJ1-1, is EPEVTQTPSHQVTQMGQEVILRCVPISNHLYFYWYRQILGQKVEFLVSFYNNEISEKSEIFDDQFSVERPDGSNFTLKIRSTKLEDSAMYFCASSVGGMGNTEAFFGQGTRLTVV.

The V gene is TRBV7-9, the J gene TRBJ1-1; TRBD1 matches at 9 bases. J lost 5 bases, V lost 3 bases, and 7 bases had no gene match. The CDR3 has 15 residues. Per the germline V gene, CDR1 is SEHNR and CDR2 is FQNEAQ (reference sequence). CDR3 DNA sequence: TGTGCCAGCAGCTTGGGGGACAGGGCTGGGACTGAAGCTTTCTTT. The encoded protein is CASSLGDRAGTEAFF.

The chain carries TRBV10-3 and TRBJ1-3; no clear D gene. This CDR3 is built from 14 residues. Germline V gene data show CDR1 as ENHRY and CDR2 as SYGVKD. V dropped 2 bases and J dropped 1 base, with 6 bases sitting between them. The CDR3 loop reads CAISEEGSGNTIYF. The CDR3 DNA reads TGTGCCATCAGTGAGGAGGGTTCTGGAAACACCATATATTTT.

The chain recombines TRBV18 with TRBJ1-1; possible D gene TRBD1, 5 bases. This CDR3 has 15 residues. The ends were cut back, 0 bases at V and 4 bases at J, with 12 bases in the middle. Germline loops: CDR1 KGHSH, CDR2 LQKENI. The CDR3 region is CASSPPGAGPTEAFF. The CDR3 coding sequence is TGTGCCAGCTCACCACCAGGGGCAGGGCCCACTGAAGCTTTCTTT.

This chain connects TRBV5-4 to TRBJ1-1; a possible D gene is TRBD1 (5 bases). The CDR3 runs 13 residues. The germline CDR1 and CDR2 sequences are SGHNT and YYREEE (reference sequence). V gave up 2 bases and J gave up 4 bases, with 9 bases separating them. In DNA, the CDR3 is TGTGCCAGCAGCTTAGGCAGGGTCACTGAAGCTTTCTTT. It codes for CASSLGRVTEAFF. The full variable domain, its missing parts supplied by reference TRBV5-4 and TRBJ1-1, is ETGVTQSPTHLIKTRGQQVTLRCSSQSGHNTVSWYQQALGQGPQFIFQYYREEENGRGNFPPRFSGLQFPNYSSELNVNALELDDSALYLCASSLGRVTEAFFGQGTRLTVV.

The chain carries TRBV18 and TRBJ2-7; weak D call: TRBD2 (6 bases). Germline values: CDR1 KGHSH, CDR2 LQKENI. The CDR3 length is 14 residues. Trimming took off 0 bases at V and 3 bases at J, with 9 bases between the two ends. The CDR3 nucleotides are TGTGCCAGCTCACCACCGGGGGGTTTCTACGAGCAGTACTTC. Amino acids: CASSPPGGFYEQYF.